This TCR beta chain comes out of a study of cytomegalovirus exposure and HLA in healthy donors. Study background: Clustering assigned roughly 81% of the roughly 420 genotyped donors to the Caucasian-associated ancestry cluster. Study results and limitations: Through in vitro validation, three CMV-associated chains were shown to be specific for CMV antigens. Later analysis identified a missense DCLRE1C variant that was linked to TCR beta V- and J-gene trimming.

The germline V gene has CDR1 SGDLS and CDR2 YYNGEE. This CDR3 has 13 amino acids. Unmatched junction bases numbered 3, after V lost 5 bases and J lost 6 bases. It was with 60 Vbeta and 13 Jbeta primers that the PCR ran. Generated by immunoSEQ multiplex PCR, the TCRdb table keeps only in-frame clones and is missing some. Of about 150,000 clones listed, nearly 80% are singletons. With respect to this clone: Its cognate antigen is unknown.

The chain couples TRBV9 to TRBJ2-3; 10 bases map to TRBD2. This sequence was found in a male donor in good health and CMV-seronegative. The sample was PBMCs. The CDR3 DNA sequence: TGTGCCAGCAGAGCGGGGGGGCCCGATACGCAGTATTTT. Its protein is CASRAGGPDTQYF. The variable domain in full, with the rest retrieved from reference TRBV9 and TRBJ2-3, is DSGVTQTPKHLITATGQRVTLRCSPRSGDLSVYWYQQSLDQGLQFLIQYYNGEERAKGNILERFSAQQFPDLHSELNLSSLELGDSALYFCASRAGGPDTQYFGPGTRLTVL.